The present T cell receptor beta chain was sequenced within a study of cytomegalovirus exposure and HLA in healthy donors. Points from the study as a whole: Researchers catalogued 160 or so TCR beta chains as cytomegalovirus-associated. As a later analysis showed, a missense DCLRE1C variant was linked to trimming of TCR beta V- and J-genes.

A word on this clone: Its antigen is still unknown.

The PCR contained 60 Vbeta and 13 Jbeta primers. Measured with immunoSEQ multiplex PCR; TCRdb has only the in-frame clones, and not every one. The data contain over 150,000 clones, about four fifths of them singletons. This sequence originates from a man between 18 and 35 years old in good health and CMV-seronegative. Sequenced material: PBMCs.

CDR3 in DNA: TGCAGCGTCGCGGACAGCCGGGGATGGCTGTTTTTT. Amino acids: CSVADSRGWLFF. V usage is TRBV29-1 and J usage is TRBJ1-4; D possibly corresponds to TRBD1 (6 bases). The CDR3 has 12 residues. V dropped 6 bases and J dropped 14 bases, with 19 bases sitting between them. Germline V gene lookup returns CDR1 SQVTM and CDR2 ANQGSEA.